Listed below are T cell receptor beta chains from one sample, sequenced in a study of blood T cell repertoires in COVID-19. Measured with immunoSEQ multiplex PCR; TCRdb has only the in-frame clones, and not every one. Here the sample spans under 200,000 clones, roughly 87% being singletons. The material sequenced was PBMCs or T cells enriched from blood (not recorded which). The origin of the receptors is a woman aged 50 to 65 who had recovered from COVID-19. The CDR3 runs from the conserved cysteine through the conserved F or W. D genes are given only for firm matches. Size is stated for part of the rows, as once, few or many counts, or as a class when the clone is expanded.

v_call,d_call,clone_size,j_call,cdr3_aa,cdr3_nt
TRBV13,-,-,TRBJ2-7,CASKRQFKDYEQYF,TGTGCCAGCAAACGACAGTTTAAGGACTACGAGCAGTACTTC
TRBV2,-,-,TRBJ1-1,CASPGGANTEAFF,TGTGCCAGTCCCGGGGGGGCGAACACTGAAGCTTTCTTT
TRBV11-1,-,-,TRBJ2-1,CASSLEARQGYNEQFF,TGTGCCAGCAGCTTAGAGGCCAGGCAGGGGTACAATGAGCAGTTCTTC
TRBV24-1,TRBD1,few,TRBJ2-3,CATSEDRGSTDTQYF,TGTGCCACCAGTGAGGACAGGGGAAGCACAGATACGCAGTATTTT
TRBV28,TRBD1,few,TRBJ2-2,CASSGTGYLTGELFF,TGTGCCAGCTCGGGGACAGGGTACCTCACCGGGGAGCTGTTTTTT
TRBV11-3,-,-,TRBJ1-1,CASSLGAGQLGNTEAFF,TGTGCCAGCAGCTTAGGGGCCGGACAGCTAGGGAACACTGAAGCTTTCTTT
TRBV3-1/TRBV3-2,-,few,TRBJ2-7,CASSQELSVGSRSYEQYF,TGTGCCAGCAGCCAAGAGTTAAGCGTCGGCAGTCGCTCCTACGAGCAGTACTTC
TRBV30,-,-,TRBJ1-2,CAWSQGLPKYGYTF,TGTGCCTGGAGCCAAGGACTCCCAAAATATGGCTACACCTTC
TRBV9,-,-,TRBJ2-1,CASSVEEGYNEQFF,TGTGCCAGCAGCGTAGAGGAGGGCTACAATGAGCAGTTCTTC
TRBV5-4,TRBD1,-,TRBJ2-5,CASSQPGTGLSPGDF,TGTGCCAGCAGCCAACCCGGGACAGGGTTGTCTCCCGGGGACTTC